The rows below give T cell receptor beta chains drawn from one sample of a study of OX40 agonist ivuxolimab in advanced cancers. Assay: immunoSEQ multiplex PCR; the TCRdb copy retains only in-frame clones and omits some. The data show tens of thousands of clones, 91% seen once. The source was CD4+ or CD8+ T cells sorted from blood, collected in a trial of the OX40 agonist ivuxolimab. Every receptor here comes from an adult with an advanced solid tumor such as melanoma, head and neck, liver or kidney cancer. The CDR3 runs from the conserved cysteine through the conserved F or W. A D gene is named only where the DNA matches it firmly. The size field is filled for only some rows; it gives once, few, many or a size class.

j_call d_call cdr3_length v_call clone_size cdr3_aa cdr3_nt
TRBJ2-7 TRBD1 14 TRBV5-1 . CASSFPGGAEEQYF TGCGCCAGCAGCTTTCCAGGGGGCGCGGAAGAGCAGTACTTC
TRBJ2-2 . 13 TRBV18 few CASSPRYTGELFF TGTGCCAGCTCGCCGAGGTACACCGGGGAGCTGTTTTTT
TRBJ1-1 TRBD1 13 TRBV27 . CASRYRGVSEAFF TGTGCCAGCAGATACAGGGGTGTCTCTGAAGCTTTCTTT
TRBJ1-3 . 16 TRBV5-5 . CASSPRAPEPGNTIYF TGTGCCAGCAGCCCGAGGGCCCCGGAGCCCGGAAACACCATATATTTT
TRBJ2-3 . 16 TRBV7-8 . CASSPWGRDDTDTQYF TGTGCCAGCAGCCCCTGGGGGCGGGACGACACAGATACGCAGTATTTT
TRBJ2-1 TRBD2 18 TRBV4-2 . CASSQEISGGWSYNEQFF TGTGCCAGCAGCCAGGAGATTAGCGGGGGATGGTCCTACAATGAGCAGTTCTTC
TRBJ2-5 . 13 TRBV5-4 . CASSLGPEETQYF TGTGCCAGCAGCTTGGGGCCTGAAGAGACCCAGTACTTC
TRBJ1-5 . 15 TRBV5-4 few CASSLARSQRKPQHF TGTGCCAGCAGCTTGGCCAGGTCTCAGAGAAAGCCCCAGCATTTT
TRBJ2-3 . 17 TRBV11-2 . CASSLGPGTTGRDTQYF TGTGCCAGCAGCTTAGGGCCGGGGACCACCGGCCGAGATACGCAGTATTTT
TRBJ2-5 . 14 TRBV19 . CASKGQGGEETQYF TGTGCCAGTAAGGGCCAAGGGGGGGAAGAGACCCAGTACTTC
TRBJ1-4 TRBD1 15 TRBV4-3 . CASSPLGQVNEKLFF TGCGCCAGCAGCCCTTTGGGACAGGTTAATGAAAAACTGTTTTTT
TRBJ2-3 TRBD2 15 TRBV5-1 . CASSLDTSGTDTQYF TGCGCCAGCAGCTTGGATACTAGCGGGACTGATACGCAGTATTTT
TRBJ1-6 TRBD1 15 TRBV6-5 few CASSPGTVYNSPLHF TGTGCCAGCAGCCCCGGGACAGTCTATAATTCACCCCTCCACTTT
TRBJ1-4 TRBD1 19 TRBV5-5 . CASSRQSRDRGRLYEKLFF TGTGCCAGCAGCCGTCAGTCCCGGGACAGGGGGCGTCTTTATGAAAAACTGTTTTTT
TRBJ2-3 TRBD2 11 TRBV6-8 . CARGGEGTQYF TGTGCCAGGGGAGGGGAGGGTACGCAGTATTTT
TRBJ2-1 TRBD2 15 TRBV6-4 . CASSGLAGGNNEQFF TGTGCCAGCAGTGGACTAGCGGGAGGGAACAATGAGCAGTTCTTC
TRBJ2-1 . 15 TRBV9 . CASSSPRRKDNEQFF TGTGCCAGCAGCTCCCCACGGCGGAAAGACAATGAGCAGTTCTTC
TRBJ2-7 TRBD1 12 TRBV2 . CASRGQGYEQYF TGTGCCAGCAGGGGACAGGGCTACGAGCAGTACTTC
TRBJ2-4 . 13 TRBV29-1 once CSVEEYAGNIQYF TGCAGCGTTGAAGAGTATGCGGGAAACATTCAGTACTTC
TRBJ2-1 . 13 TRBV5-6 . CASRSGVYNEQFF TGTGCCAGCAGGTCCGGGGTGTACAATGAGCAGTTCTTC
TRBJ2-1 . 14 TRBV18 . CASSPLPSTKEQFF TGTGCCAGCTCACCACTTCCTAGTACAAAGGAGCAGTTCTTC
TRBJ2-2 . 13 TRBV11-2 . CASSYRPTGELFF TGTGCCAGCAGCTATCGACCCACCGGGGAGCTGTTTTTT
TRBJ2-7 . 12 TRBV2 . CASILQGSEQYF TGTGCCAGCATTCTACAGGGCTCCGAGCAGTACTTC
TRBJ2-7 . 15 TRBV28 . CASRTPGTLGYEQYF TGTGCCAGCAGAACTCCCGGGACCCTTGGGTACGAGCAGTACTTC
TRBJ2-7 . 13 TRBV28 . CASSTARSTEQYF TGTGCCAGCAGTACGGCTAGATCCACCGAGCAGTACTTC
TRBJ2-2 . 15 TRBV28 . CASHQGGPNTGELFF TGTGCCAGCCACCAGGGGGGACCGAACACCGGGGAGCTGTTTTTT
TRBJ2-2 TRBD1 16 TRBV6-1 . CASSEAGQRNTGELFF TGTGCCAGCAGTGAAGCGGGACAGAGAAACACCGGGGAGCTGTTTTTT
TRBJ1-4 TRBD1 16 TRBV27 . CASSSGQGHTNEKLFF TGTGCCAGCAGTTCCGGACAGGGGCATACTAATGAAAAACTGTTTTTT
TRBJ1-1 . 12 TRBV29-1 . CSGGSIRTEAFF TGCAGCGGGGGATCAATCAGAACTGAAGCTTTCTTT
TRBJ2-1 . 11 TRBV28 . CASSPHIEQFF TGTGCCAGCAGTCCCCATATCGAGCAGTTCTTC
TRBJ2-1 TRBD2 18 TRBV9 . CASSGPKRASGRYNEQFF TGTGCCAGCAGCGGACCGAAGAGAGCTAGCGGGAGGTACAATGAGCAGTTCTTC
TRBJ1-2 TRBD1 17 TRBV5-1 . CASSSTPGQGALNGYTF TGCGCCAGCAGCTCCACCCCGGGACAGGGCGCTTTAAATGGCTACACCTTC
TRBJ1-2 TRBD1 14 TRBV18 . CASSRRQGASGYTF TGTGCCAGCTCACGACGACAGGGGGCTAGTGGCTACACCTTC
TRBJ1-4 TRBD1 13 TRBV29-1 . CSVATGGGEKLFF TGCAGCGTTGCGACAGGGGGGGGTGAAAAACTGTTTTTT
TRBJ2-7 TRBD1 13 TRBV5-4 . CASSPDRAYEQYF TGTGCCAGCAGCCCCGACAGGGCCTACGAGCAGTACTTC
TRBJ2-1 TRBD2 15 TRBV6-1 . CASSGGLASYNEQFF TGTGCCAGCAGTGGAGGACTAGCAAGCTACAATGAGCAGTTCTTC
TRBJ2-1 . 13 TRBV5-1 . CASSSGMDNEQFF TGCGCCAGCAGCTCCGGGATGGACAATGAGCAGTTCTTC
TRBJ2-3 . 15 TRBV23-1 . CASSPQGEGADTQYF TGCGCCAGCAGTCCGCAGGGGGAGGGGGCAGATACGCAGTATTTT
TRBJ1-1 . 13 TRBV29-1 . CSVAAAPNTEAFF TGCAGCGTTGCCGCAGCCCCGAACACTGAAGCTTTCTTT
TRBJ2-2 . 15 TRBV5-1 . CASSSLSSGTGELFF TGCGCCAGCAGCTCCCTTTCCAGCGGCACCGGGGAGCTGTTTTTT